Here is one T cell receptor beta chain with its context. Its specificity is unknown. Germline CDR1 is MNHEY and CDR2 is SMNVEV (reference sequence). Trimming cost V 5 bases and J 8 bases; bases outside gene matches: 8. The CDR3 loop spans 13 amino acids. The record originates from a study of T cell responses to AZD1222 COVID-19 vaccine. Sequencing used immunoSEQ multiplex PCR; TCRdb keeps in-frame clones, though not all of them. The table has 250,000 to 300,000 clones, around 93% seen once; the top ten hold roughly 0.6%. Whole-study results and caveats: The donors showed a predominance of white British ancestry and of females, with possible underestimation of clonal diversity.

The sample in question was peripheral blood, obtained 28 days after the second AZD1222 dose. This chain uses TRBV27 with TRBJ1-2; 7 bases are a match to TRBD1. The source of this sequence is an adult who received the AZD1222 COVID-19 vaccine. The CDR3 protein is CASSKRQGGGYTF. The CDR3 nucleotides read TGTGCCAGCAGTAAAAGACAGGGCGGGGGCTACACCTTC.